This T cell receptor beta chain was documented in a study of blood T cells in healthy people across ages. The V end was cut by 1 base, the J end by 6 bases, with 10 bases between. This CDR3 comprises 13 residues. CDR1 is SGHDN and CDR2 is FVKESK in the germline V gene. Through a sample-barcoded 5' primer and a J-beta primer mix, a second PCR was run for about 6 to 12 cycles. TCRdb independently ran MiXCR on the 5' RACE reads; one entry per CDR3 protein. The table shows hundreds of thousands of distinct CDR3 sequences, with around 48% occurring only once. The genes are TRBV14 and TRBJ2-7; tentative D call: TRBD1 (5 bases). The sample taken for sequencing was blood. This clonotype was sampled from a man aged 25 to 45 in good health. CDR3 region: CASSQVGQGEQYF. The DNA of the CDR3 is TGTGCCAGCAGCCAAGTTGGCCAGGGCGAGCAGTACTTC.